A selection of T cell receptor beta chains follows, all from one sample in a study of T cell responses to AZD1222 COVID-19 vaccine. The repertoire was sequenced with immunoSEQ multiplex PCR; TCRdb's copy has only in-frame clones and lacks some. The table lists 100,000 to 130,000 clones, approximately 86% of them singletons. Here the sequenced sample was peripheral blood, taken on day 0 of AZD1222 vaccination. These receptor sequences come from an adult in good health. The CDR3 runs from the conserved cysteine through the conserved F or W. A D gene is named only where the DNA matches it firmly. Where a row states a size, it is once, few, many or the class of an expanded clone; other rows omit it.

d_call clone_size j_call v_call cdr3_aa cdr3_nt
NA NA TRBJ2-2 TRBV10-1 CASSTSRDSTGELFF TGCGCCAGCAGTACCAGTCGAGATAGCACCGGGGAGCTGTTTTTT
NA NA TRBJ2-7 TRBV24-1 CATSETREPYEQYF TGTGCCACCAGTGAAACGAGGGAACCCTACGAGCAGTACTTC
NA NA TRBJ1-3 TRBV30 CAWSRKQGDSGNTIYF TGTGCCTGGAGCCGGAAACAGGGTGACTCTGGAAACACCATATATTTT
NA NA TRBJ2-1 TRBV3-1/TRBV3-2 CAKTMGQERGQNEQFF TGTGCCAAAACTATGGGTCAGGAGCGGGGACAAAATGAGCAGTTCTTC
TRBD2 few TRBJ2-7 TRBV5-1 CASSSLADPYEQYF TGCGCCAGCAGCTCGCTAGCGGACCCCTACGAGCAGTACTTC
TRBD2 NA TRBJ2-5 TRBV6-5 CASSYGGGTKYF TGTGCCAGCAGTTACGGGGGGGGGACTAAGTACTTC
NA NA TRBJ2-5 TRBV24-1 CATSDLRGPSQIETQYF TGTGCCACCAGTGATTTACGTGGGCCTAGCCAAATAGAGACCCAGTACTTC
TRBD1 NA TRBJ1-4 TRBV30 CAWNQDRRGEKLFF TGTGCCTGGAACCAGGACAGGAGGGGGGAGAAACTGTTTTTT
TRBD1 NA TRBJ1-1 TRBV29-1 CSAGQGHTEAFF TGCAGCGCGGGACAGGGTCACACTGAAGCTTTCTTT
NA NA TRBJ1-5 TRBV14 CARYIGGQPQHF TGTGCCAGATACATCGGGGGTCAGCCCCAGCATTTT
NA NA TRBJ1-2 TRBV2 CASSDGLVGYTF TGTGCCAGCAGTGATGGGCTTGTGGGCTACACCTTC
NA NA TRBJ1-1 TRBV19 CASSPLMVGGTEAFF TGTGCCAGTAGTCCTCTTATGGTTGGTGGCACTGAAGCTTTCTTT
TRBD2 NA TRBJ2-3 TRBV7-2 CASSLRSGGASDTQYF TGTGCCAGCAGCTTAAGGAGCGGGGGGGCCTCAGATACGCAGTATTTT
TRBD1 NA TRBJ1-4 TRBV10-3 CATRGDSEKLFF TGTGCCACACGGGGGGACAGTGAAAAACTGTTTTTT
NA once TRBJ1-5 TRBV7-6 CASSLAPGYQPQHF TGTGCCAGCAGCTTAGCGCCAGGATACCAGCCCCAGCATTTT
NA few TRBJ2-7 TRBV3-1/TRBV3-2 CASSRKGFDSDISYEQYF TGTGCCAGCAGCCGGAAAGGGTTCGACAGCGATATTTCCTACGAGCAGTACTTC
TRBD1 NA TRBJ1-1 TRBV28 CASSLPQGLKAFF TGTGCCAGCAGTTTGCCACAGGGGTTAAAAGCTTTCTTT
NA NA TRBJ1-6 TRBV7-8 CASSLALGEYNSPLHF TGTGCCAGCAGCTTAGCTCTAGGGGAATATAATTCACCCCTCCACTTT
TRBD1 NA TRBJ1-2 TRBV12-3/TRBV12-4 CASTMTGYGYTF TGTGCCAGCACCATGACAGGGTATGGCTACACCTTC
NA NA TRBJ2-3 TRBV10-1 CASSDLGQGPRDTQYF TGCGCCAGCAGTGACCTGGGGCAGGGCCCGAGGGATACGCAGTATTTT
NA NA TRBJ1-4 TRBV9 CASSPHGGRGNEKLFF TGTGCCAGCAGCCCCCACGGGGGGCGAGGTAATGAAAAACTGTTTTTT
TRBD2 NA TRBJ2-5 TRBV7-7 CASSAGLAGFQETQYF TGTGCCAGCAGCGCCGGACTAGCGGGGTTCCAAGAGACCCAGTACTTC
NA NA TRBJ1-4 TRBV19 CASSTTVREKLFF TGTGCCAGTAGTACCACAGTTCGTGAAAAACTGTTTTTT
TRBD1 NA TRBJ1-3 TRBV7-9 CASSWDSSGNTIYF TGTGCCAGCAGCTGGGACAGCTCTGGAAACACCATATATTTT
NA NA TRBJ1-5 TRBV3-1/TRBV3-2 CASSQGGYQPQHF TGTGCCAGCAGCCAAGGGGGGTATCAGCCCCAGCATTTT
NA NA TRBJ1-5 TRBV6-2/TRBV6-3 CASSLHHGGGEDQPQHF TGTGCCAGCAGCCTGCACCACGGCGGGGGTGAAGATCAGCCCCAGCATTTT
NA NA TRBJ2-5 TRBV5-4 CASSWGGDGSRETQYF TGTGCCAGCAGCTGGGGCGGGGACGGTTCTCGGGAGACCCAGTACTTC
NA once TRBJ2-1 TRBV27 CASRGGPSYNEQFF TGTGCCAGCAGGGGGGGGCCCTCCTACAATGAGCAGTTCTTC
NA NA TRBJ1-1 TRBV2 CASTRWGGLNTEAFF TGTGCCAGCACGAGGTGGGGGGGGTTGAACACTGAAGCTTTCTTT